The clone carrying this TCR beta chain was found a few times. These data are taken from a study of T cells in Graves' hyperthyroidism and ophthalmopathy. The CDR3 has 14 amino acids. Looked up from germline, CDR1 is MNHEY and CDR2 is SVGAGI. Trimming shortened V by 2 bases and J by 3 bases, and 10 bases separated the two germline ends. There were TCR beta CDR3 regions amplified from RNA transcripts. The TCR CDR3 was amplified in a first-round RT-PCR using the HTBI primer set. In TCRdb, the multiplex PCR reads were re-called with MiXCR into one record per CDR3 protein. This sample has roughly 350,000 distinct CDR3 sequences, with roughly an eighth found just once.

Material: blood. The chain links TRBV6-5 to TRBJ1-1; D not resolved. This clonotype was sampled from a woman aged 40 to 50 with Graves' ophthalmopathy. CDR3 in amino acids: CASSYLSQDTEAFF. The CDR3 DNA reads TGTGCCAGCAGTTACCTAAGCCAGGACACTGAAGCTTTCTTT.